The next 28 T cell receptor beta chains were all read from a single sample in a study of T cells in Graves' hyperthyroidism and ophthalmopathy. Amplified TCR beta CDR3 regions derived from RNA transcripts. The TCR CDR3 first-round RT-PCR relied on the HTBI primer set. TCRdb used MiXCR to reprocess the multiplex PCR reads, holding one entry per CDR3 protein. The sample has fewer than 650,000 distinct CDR3 sequences; over 12% are singletons. The sample taken for sequencing was blood. The origin of the receptors is a woman aged 40 to 55 with Graves' ophthalmopathy.

The chain employs TRBV20-1 and TRBJ1-2; D possibly corresponds to TRBD1 (6 bases). The CDR3 extends over 11 amino acids. CDR1 is DFQATT and CDR2 is SNEGSKA in the germline V gene (reference sequence). The V end lost 6 bases, the J end lost 4 bases, and 9 bases lay between the germline ends. Here the CDR3 DNA reads TGCAGTGCGGAGGGGGTCTATGGCTACACCTTC. Its translation is CSAEGVYGYTF.

This clonotype was seen ten or more times. The chain carries TRBV6-2 or TRBV6-3 and TRBJ2-5; 8 nucleotides line up with TRBD2. V dropped 6 bases and J dropped 5; count of bases not matched to a gene: 11. The V gene's germline CDR1 is MNHEY and CDR2 SVGEGT. The CDR3 contains 15 residues. CDR3 in DNA: TGTGCCAGCAGCTTGGACCTTAGCGGGATGGAGACCCAGTACTTC. Residues: CASSLDLSGMETQYF.

This clonotype was seen only a few times. The V gene is TRBV28, the J gene TRBJ2-7; possibly TRBD1 for D (7 bases). The CDR3 sequence is 14 residues long. The V gene's germline CDR1 is MDHEN and CDR2 SYDVKM. V lost 6 bases and J 3 bases, leaving 15 bases between the germline ends. This chain's CDR3 is CASREGTVVYEQYF. The DNA of the CDR3 is TGTGCCAGCAGGGAGGGGACAGTGGTCTACGAGCAGTACTTC.

This clonotype was recorded many times. The rearrangement uses TRBV27 and TRBJ2-5; the match to TRBD1 covers 12 bases. Germline V CDR1 and CDR2: MNHEY, SMNVEV (reference sequence). The CDR3 contains 17 residues. V gave up 4 bases and J gave up 5 bases; unmatched junction bases: 11. CDR3 in DNA: TGTGCCAGCAGTTACGGCCGGGGACAGGGGGCCGTGGAGACCCAGTACTTC. Translating gives CASSYGRGQGAVETQYF.

This clonotype has a count of ten or more. The rearrangement uses TRBV12-3 or TRBV12-4 and TRBJ2-2; weak D call: TRBD2 (6 bases). V was cut by 7 bases and J by 6 bases, with 12 bases left in between. The CDR3 is 13 amino acids. For the CDR3, the DNA is TGTGCCAGCAAAATAGGGGAGGCCGGGGAGCTGTTTTTT. Translated: CASKIGEAGELFF.

This clonotype was seen repeatedly, ten times or more. V is TRBV28 and J is TRBJ1-2; D possibly corresponds to TRBD1 (5 bases). CDR1 is MDHEN, CDR2 SYDVKM, per germline. V was pared by 4 bases and J by 3 bases, with 9 bases between. The CDR3 loop spans 13 amino acids. Written as DNA, the CDR3 is TGTGCCAGCAGTTCGACAGCTCACTATGGCTACACCTTC. Translated: CASSSTAHYGYTF.

In its sample, this clonotype was seen many times. This chain uses TRBV28 with TRBJ2-7; 11 positions agree with TRBD2. This CDR3 spans 16 amino acids. Germline CDR1 MDHEN, CDR2 SYDVKM. J was trimmed by 4 bases and V by 6 bases; bases with no gene match: 11. CDR3 sequence (DNA): TGTGCCAGCAGCCCACGTCTAGCGGGAGGTGTATACGAGCAGTACTTC. Its translation: CASSPRLAGGVYEQYF.

This clonotype was detected ten times or more. J is TRBJ2-7 and V is TRBV5-1; a weak D match, TRBD1 (6 bases). CDR1 SGHRS and CDR2 YFSETQ come from the germline V gene. The CDR3 runs to 15 residues. The V and J ends lost 4 bases and 3 bases respectively, with 17 bases between them. DNA of the CDR3: TGCGCCAGCAGCGAGACAGGCCATGGGGACTACGAGCAGTACTTC. It codes for CASSETGHGDYEQYF.

This clonotype was counted ten times or more. The junction differs from germline at one of its ends, possibly a read error. This sequence joins TRBV6-1 and TRBJ1-5; 8 positions match TRBD1. Germline-derived CDR1 and CDR2 are MNHNS and SASEGT. The CDR3 runs 16 residues. The CDR3 is CASREGTGYGNQPQHF. For the CDR3, the DNA is TGTGCCAGCAGGGAAGGGACAGGTTACGGCAATCAGCCCCAGCATTTT.

This clonotype came up many times. This chain connects TRBV7-9 to TRBJ1-2; 8 bases fit TRBD1. The CDR3 sequence is 14 residues long. Germline V gene lookup returns CDR1 SEHNR and CDR2 FQNEAQ (reference sequence). V was pared by 8 bases and J by 6 bases, with 11 bases of the junction left unmatched. DNA for the CDR3: TGTGCCAGCGGCGGATCAGGGGGCCTGGATGGCTACACCTTC. Translated, it gives CASGGSGGLDGYTF.

This clonotype was detected ten times or more. This rearrangement joins TRBV7-9 to TRBJ2-5; 10 bases match TRBD2. Germline V gene sequence: CDR1 SEHNR, CDR2 FQNEAQ (reference sequence). Germline trimming cut 5 bases from V and 5 bases from J; bases unmatched to any gene: 8. The CDR3 is made up of 15 amino acids. The CDR3 DNA is TGTGCCAGCAGCCGTCTAGCGGGAGAGGGGGAGACCCAGTACTTC. It yields the protein CASSRLAGEGETQYF.

There are many counts of this clonotype. The rearrangement uses TRBV28 and TRBJ2-7; D perhaps matches TRBD2 (5 bases). Germline CDR1 MDHEN, CDR2 SYDVKM. The CDR3 loop spans 14 amino acids. V dropped 4 bases and J dropped 5 bases, with 15 bases sitting between them. The CDR3 reads CASSSLEGIHEQYF. The DNA of the CDR3 is TGTGCCAGCAGTTCCCTCGAGGGTATCCACGAGCAGTACTTC.

This clonotype was observed at least ten times. The genes are TRBV4-2 and TRBJ2-7; 9 bases fit TRBD2. Per germline, CDR1 LGHNA and CDR2 YNFKEQ. V lost 3 bases and J lost 3; bases outside the gene matches: 6. This CDR3 comprises 15 residues. The chain's CDR3 is CASSQANSGSYEQYF. The CDR3 DNA reads as TGTGCCAGCAGCCAGGCGAATAGCGGGAGCTACGAGCAGTACTTC.

This clonotype was counted ten times or more. The chain employs TRBV29-1 and TRBJ1-1, with no clear D. V lost 4 bases, J lost 1 base, and 4 bases lay in between. This CDR3 is built from 11 residues. CDR1 and CDR2 (germline): SQVTM, ANQGSEA. The CDR3 DNA sequence: TGCAGCGTTGGGAAGAACACTGAAGCTTTCTTT. It codes for CSVGKNTEAFF.

This clonotype has at least ten counts. This chain uses TRBV28 with TRBJ2-7, with D perhaps matching TRBD2 (5 bases). Trimming removed 8 bases from V and 5 bases from J, with 19 bases in between. The CDR3 has 14 residues. The germline gives CDR1 MDHEN, CDR2 SYDVKM. DNA for the CDR3: TGTGCCAGCTTCTCCCCCGGGGAGAGGCACGAGCAGTACTTC. It is translated as CASFSPGERHEQYF.

In this sample, this clonotype turned up many times. The chain couples TRBV28 to TRBJ1-2, with D tentatively TRBD1 (5 bases). The CDR3 length is 14 residues. Germline CDR1 reads MDHEN; CDR2 reads SYDVKM. Trimming removed 3 bases at V and 6 bases at J, with 14 bases between. The CDR3 region is CASSFLGVTDGYTF. In DNA form, the CDR3 reads TGTGCCAGCAGTTTCCTAGGGGTGACGGATGGCTACACCTTC.

This clonotype was counted only a few times. The chain is built from TRBV6-1 and TRBJ1-2; 7 nucleotides match TRBD1. CDR3 size: 14 residues. CDR1 MNHNS and CDR2 SASEGT come from the germline V gene. V lost 1 base, J lost 8 bases, and 7 bases stayed unmatched. The CDR3 region is CASSEVLTGRGYTF. The CDR3 DNA is TGTGCCAGCAGTGAAGTCCTGACAGGGCGAGGCTACACCTTC.

The table lists this clonotype with many counts. The J gene is TRBJ2-7, the V gene TRBV7-2; perhaps TRBD1 as D (5 bases). Looked up from germline, CDR1 is SGHTA and CDR2 is FQGNSA. The CDR3 is made up of 13 amino acids. V dropped 5 bases and J dropped 2 bases, with 10 bases sitting between them. In DNA form, the CDR3 reads TGTGCCAGCAGCCCAGGGTCAGCCTACGAGCAGTACTTC. It encodes CASSPGSAYEQYF.

The rearrangement links TRBV3-1 to TRBJ1-3, with no clear D. With 0 bases removed from V and 0 bases from J, the gap between germline ends came to 9 bases. This CDR3 comprises 16 residues. Germline V gives CDR1 LGHDT, CDR2 YNNKEL (reference sequence). The CDR3 is CASSQEGSLSGNTIYF. DNA for the CDR3: TGTGCCAGCAGCCAAGAAGGGTCTCTCTCTGGAAACACCATATATTTT.

V usage is TRBV12-3 or TRBV12-4 and J usage is TRBJ2-2; D might be TRBD2 (7 bases). V was clipped by 7 bases and J by 4 bases, with 19 bases between them. The CDR3 contains 16 residues. The CDR3 region has the DNA TGTGCCAGCACCCCCCCGGGGAGGGGGGGCACCGGGGAGCTGTTTTTT. It encodes CASTPPGRGGTGELFF.

The chain employs TRBV20-1 and TRBJ2-7, with D unresolved. The V and J ends lost 2 bases and 2 bases respectively, with 10 bases between them. The CDR3 extends over 13 amino acids. Germline V gene sequence: CDR1 DFQATT, CDR2 SNEGSKA (reference sequence). The CDR3 reads CSARFGSTYEQYF. The CDR3 DNA follows: TGCAGTGCTAGATTTGGTAGTACCTACGAGCAGTACTTC.

This clonotype was found many times. J is TRBJ1-5 and V is TRBV2; D not certain. Germline V gene lookup returns CDR1 SNHLY and CDR2 FYNNEI. The CDR3 covers 14 residues. Trimming removed 7 bases from V and 2 bases from J, with 12 bases in between. DNA of the CDR3: TGTGCCAGCACTATCAAGAGGGGCAATCAGCCCCAGCATTTT. It specifies CASTIKRGNQPQHF.

A word on this clonotype: A much larger clonotype is one base distant, so this may be a read error. The J gene is TRBJ1-1, the V gene TRBV4-2; D gene unclear. CDR3 size: 16 residues. V was cut by 0 bases and J by 3 bases, with 14 bases left in between. Germline CDR1 reads LGHNA; CDR2 reads YNFKEQ. The CDR3 nucleotides read TGTGCCAGCAGCCAAGATATGGCCGGGGTGGACACTGAAGCTTTCTTT. Encoded protein: CASSQDMAGVDTEAFF.

The rearrangement uses TRBV28 and TRBJ2-4, with 9 bases lining up with TRBD1. Germline V gives CDR1 MDHEN, CDR2 SYDVKM. The CDR3 has 20 residues. V shed 5 bases, J shed 0 bases, and the junction held 17 bases outside the gene matches. Here the CDR3 DNA reads TGTGCCAGCAGTCATCTGGGGGACAGGGACAGTCTCATAGCCAAAAACATTCAGTACTTC. Residues: CASSHLGDRDSLIAKNIQYF.

In its sample, this clonotype was seen many times. V and J are TRBV28 and TRBJ1-1, with a tentative D call TRBD1 (5 bases). Germline CDR1 MDHEN, CDR2 SYDVKM. CDR3 length: 13 residues. Trimming left V 5 bases short and J 5 bases short, with 12 bases between. CDR3 amino acids: CASSQTEGTEAFF. In nucleotides, the CDR3 is TGTGCCAGCAGTCAAACAGAGGGGACTGAAGCTTTCTTT.

This clonotype was detected many times. The chain combines TRBV27 with TRBJ1-2, with D possibly TRBD1 on 5 matching bases. With 1 base removed from V and 9 bases from J, the gap between germline ends came to 21 bases. The CDR3 covers 16 residues. Germline CDR1 and CDR2: MNHEY and SMNVEV (reference sequence). The CDR3 nucleotides are TGTGCCAGCAGTTTATTGAAACGGGCAGGGTCGCGTAGCTACACCTTC. Amino acid sequence: CASSLLKRAGSRSYTF.

This clonotype was observed at least ten times. This rearrangement joins TRBV6-2 or TRBV6-3 to TRBJ1-5, with unresolved D. This CDR3 has 12 amino acids. With 5 bases removed from V and 6 bases from J, the gap between germline ends came to 8 bases. Germline assignment: CDR1 MNHEY and CDR2 SVGEGT. The CDR3 loop is CASSGIGQPQHF. DNA for the CDR3: TGTGCCAGCAGTGGCATTGGTCAGCCCCAGCATTTT.

This clonotype was seen many times. The chain joins TRBV6-2 or TRBV6-3 to TRBJ2-2; 7 bases line up with TRBD1. This CDR3 comprises 14 residues. Germline V gives CDR1 MNHEY, CDR2 SVGEGT. V lost 7 bases, J lost 6 bases, and 8 bases stayed unmatched. The CDR3 loop reads CASKRQGMSGELFF. DNA of the CDR3: TGTGCCAGCAAGCGACAGGGAATGTCCGGGGAGCTGTTTTTT.